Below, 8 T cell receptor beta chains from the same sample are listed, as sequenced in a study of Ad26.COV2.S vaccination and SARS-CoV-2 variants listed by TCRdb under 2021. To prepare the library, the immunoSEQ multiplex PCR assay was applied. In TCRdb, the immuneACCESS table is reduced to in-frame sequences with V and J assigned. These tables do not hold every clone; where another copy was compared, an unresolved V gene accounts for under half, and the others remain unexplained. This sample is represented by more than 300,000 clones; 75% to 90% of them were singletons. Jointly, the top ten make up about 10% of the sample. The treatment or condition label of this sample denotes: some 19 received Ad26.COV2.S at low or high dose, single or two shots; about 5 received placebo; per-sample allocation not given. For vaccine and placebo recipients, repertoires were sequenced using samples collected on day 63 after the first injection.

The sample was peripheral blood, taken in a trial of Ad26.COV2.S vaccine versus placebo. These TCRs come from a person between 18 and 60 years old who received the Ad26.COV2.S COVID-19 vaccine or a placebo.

The CDR3 DNA sequence: TGTGCCAGCAGCCCAGCGGAATACAATGAGCAGTTCTTC. Its translation is CASSPAEYNEQFF. V is TRBV9 and J is TRBJ2-1, with D possibly being TRBD2 (5 bases). Germline V lookup: CDR1 SGDLS, CDR2 YYNGEE. V was cut by 4 bases and J by 4 bases, with 9 bases left in between. This CDR3 is built from 13 residues.

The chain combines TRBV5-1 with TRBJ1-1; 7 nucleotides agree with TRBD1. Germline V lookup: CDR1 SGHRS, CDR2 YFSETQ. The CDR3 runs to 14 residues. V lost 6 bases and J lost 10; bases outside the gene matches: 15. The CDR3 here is CASTTVTGSNRAFF. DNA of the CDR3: TGCGCCAGCACAACCGTGACAGGGAGTAATCGAGCTTTCTTT.

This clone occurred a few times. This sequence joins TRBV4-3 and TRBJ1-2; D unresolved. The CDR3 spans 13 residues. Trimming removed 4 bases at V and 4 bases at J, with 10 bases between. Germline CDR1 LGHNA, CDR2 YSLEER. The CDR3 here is CASSLGPGYGYTF. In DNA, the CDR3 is TGCGCCAGCAGCCTAGGGCCCGGCTATGGCTACACCTTC.

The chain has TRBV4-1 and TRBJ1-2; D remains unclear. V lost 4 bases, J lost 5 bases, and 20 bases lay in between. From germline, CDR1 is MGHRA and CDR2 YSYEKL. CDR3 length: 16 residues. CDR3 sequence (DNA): TGCGCCAGCAGCCCAACCCATGGGGTTACTTGGTATGGCTACACCTTC. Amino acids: CASSPTHGVTWYGYTF.

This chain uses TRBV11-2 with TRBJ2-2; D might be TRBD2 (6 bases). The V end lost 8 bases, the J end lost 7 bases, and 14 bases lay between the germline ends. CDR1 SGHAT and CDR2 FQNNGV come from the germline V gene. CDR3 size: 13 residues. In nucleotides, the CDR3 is TGTGCCAGCCAAAGGATGGGGGGCGGGGAGCTGTTTTTT. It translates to CASQRMGGGELFF. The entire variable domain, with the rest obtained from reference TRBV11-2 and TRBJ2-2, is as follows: EAGVAQSPRYKIIEKRQSVAFWCNPISGHATLYWYQQILGQGPKLLIQFQNNGVVDDSQLPKDRFSAERLKGVDSTLKIQPAKLEDSAVYLCASQRMGGGELFFGEGSRLTVL.

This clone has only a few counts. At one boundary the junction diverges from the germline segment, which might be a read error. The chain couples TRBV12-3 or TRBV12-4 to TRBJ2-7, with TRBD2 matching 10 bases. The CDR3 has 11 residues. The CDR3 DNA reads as TGTGCCAGCAGCTCAGCGGGAGGGCCTTTCTTC. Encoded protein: CASSSAGGPFF.

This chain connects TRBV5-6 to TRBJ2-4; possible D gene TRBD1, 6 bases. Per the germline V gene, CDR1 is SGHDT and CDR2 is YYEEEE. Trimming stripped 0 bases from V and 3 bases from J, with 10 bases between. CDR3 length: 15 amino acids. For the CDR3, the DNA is TGTGCCAGCAGCTTGGGGGGACACCACAAAAACATTCAGTACTTC. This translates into CASSLGGHHKNIQYF.

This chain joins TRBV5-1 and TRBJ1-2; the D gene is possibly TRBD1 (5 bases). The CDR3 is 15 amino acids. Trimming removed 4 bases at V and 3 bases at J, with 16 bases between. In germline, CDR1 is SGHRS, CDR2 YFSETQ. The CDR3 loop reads CASSITGTDYYGYTF. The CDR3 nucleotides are TGCGCCAGCAGCATAACGGGGACGGATTACTATGGCTACACCTTC.